These T cell receptor beta chains were read from a single sample in a study of cytomegalovirus exposure and HLA in healthy donors. Libraries were prepared by immunoSEQ multiplex PCR; TCRdb keeps only in-frame clonotypes and omits some of them. Among roughly 190,000 clones listed, 70% to 75% were seen once. Specimen: PBMCs. The receptors stem from a man aged 30 to 39 in good health and CMV-seropositive. The CDR3 runs from the conserved cysteine through the conserved F or W. D genes are given only for firm matches. Rows may omit the clone size; those that give it use once, few, many or a size class.

v_gene	abundance	d_gene	j_gene	CDR3aa	CDR3nt
TRBV5-4	NA	NA	TRBJ1-1	CASSQDLTGLGTEAFF	TGCGCCAGCAGCCAAGATCTAACAGGCCTGGGCACTGAAGCTTTCTTT
TRBV5-6	NA	NA	TRBJ2-3	CASRTTRNTDTQYF	TGTGCCAGCAGGACCACTAGAAACACAGATACGCAGTATTTT
TRBV7-6	NA	TRBD1	TRBJ2-5	CASSQGGGWETQYF	TGTGCCAGCAGCCAAGGGGGCGGGTGGGAGACCCAGTACTTC
TRBV7-2	few	NA	TRBJ1-5	CASSLVAESNQPQHF	TGTGCCAGCAGCTTAGTCGCGGAGAGCAATCAGCCCCAGCATTTT
TRBV30	NA	NA	TRBJ2-1	CAWRGQRNEQFF	TGTGCCTGGAGGGGTCAGCGGAATGAGCAGTTCTTC
TRBV21-1	NA	NA	TRBJ1-5	CASSKPSSGTVSNQPQHF	TGTGCCAGCAGCAAACCCTCGTCGGGGACAGTTAGCAATCAGCCCCAGCATTTT
TRBV29-1	NA	TRBD2	TRBJ2-3	CSVRSGGAGDTQYF	TGCAGCGTCCGGAGCGGGGGCGCCGGAGATACGCAGTATTTT
TRBV7-9	NA	NA	TRBJ2-5	CASIEGQRNKETQYF	TGTGCCAGCATCGAAGGACAGCGGAACAAAGAGACCCAGTACTTC
TRBV5-1	NA	TRBD2	TRBJ2-5	CASSSSGRGQETQYF	TGCGCCAGCAGCTCTAGCGGGAGAGGGCAAGAGACCCAGTACTTC
TRBV7-9	once	TRBD1	TRBJ1-2	CASSSGQGAQGYTF	TGTGCCAGCAGCTCCGGACAGGGGGCGCAGGGCTACACCTTC
TRBV5-4	few	TRBD2	TRBJ2-7	CASSPGTSGSYYEQYF	TGTGCCAGCAGCCCGGGGACTAGCGGGAGTTACTACGAGCAGTACTTC
TRBV2	NA	TRBD1	TRBJ2-7	CASSESGGSYEQYF	TGTGCCAGCAGTGAGTCAGGGGGCTCCTACGAGCAGTACTTC
TRBV6-5	NA	NA	TRBJ2-5	CASSYYRQETQYF	TGTGCCAGCAGTTACTATCGGCAAGAGACCCAGTACTTC
TRBV7-2	NA	NA	TRBJ2-7	CASSLVAPPMGHYEQYF	TGTGCCAGCAGCTTAGTAGCCCCCCCCATGGGGCACTACGAGCAGTACTTC
TRBV18	NA	TRBD1	TRBJ1-2	CASSDGQGAQSGYTF	TGTGCCAGCTCGGACGGACAGGGGGCGCAAAGTGGCTACACCTTC
TRBV19	NA	NA	TRBJ2-1	CASSQQSSYNEQFF	TGTGCCAGTAGTCAACAAAGCTCCTACAATGAGCAGTTCTTC
TRBV13	NA	TRBD1	TRBJ2-7	CASSSSDRGSYEQYF	TGTGCCAGCAGCTCATCCGACAGGGGGAGTTACGAGCAGTACTTC
TRBV28	NA	TRBD1	TRBJ1-2	CASSPQGSNYGYTF	TGTGCCAGCAGTCCACAGGGGAGTAACTATGGCTACACCTTC
TRBV9	few	TRBD2	TRBJ2-1	CASSEYGGGSYNEQFF	TGTGCCAGCAGCGAGTACGGGGGGGGCTCCTACAATGAGCAGTTCTTC
TRBV9	NA	TRBD2	TRBJ2-1	CASSPGTSGEGFF	TGTGCCAGCAGCCCAGGGACTAGCGGGGAAGGGTTCTTC
TRBV19	NA	TRBD1	TRBJ1-4	CASSITGDNEKLFF	TGTGCCAGTAGTATCACAGGGGATAATGAAAAACTGTTTTTT
TRBV20-1	NA	NA	TRBJ2-3	CSEGSTDTQYF	TGCAGTGAGGGGAGCACAGATACGCAGTATTTT
TRBV9	once	TRBD1	TRBJ1-1	CASSPHPGQGTEAFF	TGTGCCAGCAGCCCCCATCCGGGACAGGGTACTGAAGCTTTCTTT
TRBV28	few	NA	TRBJ2-7	CASTSGRAYEQYF	TGTGCCAGCACCTCCGGCCGGGCCTACGAGCAGTACTTC
TRBV5-4	NA	NA	TRBJ2-1	CASTSPRLEYNEQFF	TGTGCCAGCACCTCCCCGAGACTAGAATACAATGAGCAGTTCTTC
TRBV9	NA	TRBD1	TRBJ2-7	CASSPRTGREQYF	TGTGCCAGCAGCCCCCGGACAGGGCGGGAGCAGTACTTC
TRBV18	once	TRBD1	TRBJ2-5	CASLQGARETQYF	TGTGCCAGCCTACAGGGGGCAAGGGAGACCCAGTACTTC